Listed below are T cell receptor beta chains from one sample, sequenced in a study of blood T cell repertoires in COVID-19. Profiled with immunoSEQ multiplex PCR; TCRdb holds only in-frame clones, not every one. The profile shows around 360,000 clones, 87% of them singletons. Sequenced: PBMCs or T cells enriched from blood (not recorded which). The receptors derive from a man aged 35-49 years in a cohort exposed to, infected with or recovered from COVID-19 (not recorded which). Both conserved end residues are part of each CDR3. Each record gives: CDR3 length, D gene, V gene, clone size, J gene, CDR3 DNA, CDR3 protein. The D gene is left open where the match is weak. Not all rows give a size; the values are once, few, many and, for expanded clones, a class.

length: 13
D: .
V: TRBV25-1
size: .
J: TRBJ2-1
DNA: TGTGCCAGCCGGAGAGGCAAGTACAATGAGCAGTTCTTC
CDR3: CASRRGKYNEQFF

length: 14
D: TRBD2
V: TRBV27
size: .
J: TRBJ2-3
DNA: TGTGCCAGCAGCCAGACTAGCGGGAGCAGTACGCAGTATTTT
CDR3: CASSQTSGSSTQYF

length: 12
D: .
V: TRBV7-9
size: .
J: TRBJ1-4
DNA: TGTGCCAGCAGCCCCCAAGCGGGAAAACTGTTTTTT
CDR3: CASSPQAGKLFF

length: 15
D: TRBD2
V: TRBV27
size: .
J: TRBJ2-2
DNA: TGTGCCAGCACCCGACTAGCGGGTCTGGACGGGGAGCTGTTTTTT
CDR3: CASTRLAGLDGELFF

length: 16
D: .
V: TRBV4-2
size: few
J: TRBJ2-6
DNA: TGTGCCAGCAGCCATCACGACTCCTCTGGGGCCAACGTCCTGACTTTC
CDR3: CASSHHDSSGANVLTF

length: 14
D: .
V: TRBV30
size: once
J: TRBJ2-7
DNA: TGTGCCTGGAGGAGTGCGGGTTCCCCCTACGAGCAGTACTTC
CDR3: CAWRSAGSPYEQYF

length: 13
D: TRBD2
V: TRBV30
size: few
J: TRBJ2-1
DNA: TGTGCCTGGAGTGTACTAGCGGGAAATGAGCAGTTCTTC
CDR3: CAWSVLAGNEQFF

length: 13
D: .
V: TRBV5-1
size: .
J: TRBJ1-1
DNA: TGCGCCAGCAGCTTAACAGGGAACACTGAAGCTTTCTTT
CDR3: CASSLTGNTEAFF

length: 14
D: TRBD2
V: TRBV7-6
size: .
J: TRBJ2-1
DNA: TGTGCCAGCAGGGGACTAGCGGGTGACAATGAGCAGTTCTTC
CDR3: CASRGLAGDNEQFF

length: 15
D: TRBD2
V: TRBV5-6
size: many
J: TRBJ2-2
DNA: TGTGCCAGCAGCTTCAGTAGCGGGTGGGCCGGGGAGCTGTTTTTT
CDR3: CASSFSSGWAGELFF

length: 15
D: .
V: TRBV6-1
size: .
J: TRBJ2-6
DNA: TGTGCCAGCAGTGATTCAGTCTCTGGGGCCAACGTCCTGACTTTC
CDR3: CASSDSVSGANVLTF

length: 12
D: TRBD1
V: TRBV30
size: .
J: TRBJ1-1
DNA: TGTGCCTGGAGCTTACAGGGGTTGGAAGCTTTCTTT
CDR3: CAWSLQGLEAFF

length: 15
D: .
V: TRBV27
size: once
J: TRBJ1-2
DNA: TGTGCCAGCAGCTCCCTACAGCGGGATATGGATGGCTACACCTTC
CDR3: CASSSLQRDMDGYTF

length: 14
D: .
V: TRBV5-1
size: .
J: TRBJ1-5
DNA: TGCGCCAGCAGCGGCGGGATGGAAGGCCAGCCCCAGCATTTT
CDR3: CASSGGMEGQPQHF

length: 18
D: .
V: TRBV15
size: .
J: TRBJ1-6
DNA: TGTGCCACCAGCAGAGATTACGGGGGACTAACCTATAATTCACCCCTCCACTTT
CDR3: CATSRDYGGLTYNSPLHF

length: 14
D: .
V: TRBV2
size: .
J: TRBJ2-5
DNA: TGTGCCAGCAGTGATAACAGGGGGGGAGAGACCCAGTACTTC
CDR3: CASSDNRGGETQYF

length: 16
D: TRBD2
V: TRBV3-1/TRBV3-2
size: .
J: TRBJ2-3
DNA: TGTGCCAGCAGCCGACAACTAGCGGGAGGTTTGGATACGCAGTATTTT
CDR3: CASSRQLAGGLDTQYF

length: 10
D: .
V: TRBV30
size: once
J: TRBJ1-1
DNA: TGTGCCTGGACGTCCACTGAAGCTTTCTTT
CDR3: CAWTSTEAFF

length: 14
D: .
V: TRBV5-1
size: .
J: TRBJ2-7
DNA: TGCGCCAGCAGCTTGGAGGCAGCGGCCTACGAGCAGTACTTC
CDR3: CASSLEAAAYEQYF

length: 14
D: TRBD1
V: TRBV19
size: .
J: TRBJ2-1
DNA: TGTGCCAGCAGAACCGGGACAGGGGTCAATGAGCAGTTCTTC
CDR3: CASRTGTGVNEQFF

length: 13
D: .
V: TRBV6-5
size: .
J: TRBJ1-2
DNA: TGTGCCAGCATTCTGGGGGGAAGCTATGGCTACACCTTC
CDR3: CASILGGSYGYTF

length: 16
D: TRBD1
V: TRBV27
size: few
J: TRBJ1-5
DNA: TGTGCCAGCAGTTTGGGGACAGGGCGGAGGGATCAGCCCCAGCATTTT
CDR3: CASSLGTGRRDQPQHF

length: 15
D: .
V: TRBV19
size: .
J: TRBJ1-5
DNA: TGTGCCAGTAGTTATGAAGGGGTGAGTAATCAGCCCCAGCATTTT
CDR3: CASSYEGVSNQPQHF

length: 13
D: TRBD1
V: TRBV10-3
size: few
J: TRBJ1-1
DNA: TGTGCCACGAACAGGGGGTTGAACACTGAAGCTTTCTTT
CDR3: CATNRGLNTEAFF

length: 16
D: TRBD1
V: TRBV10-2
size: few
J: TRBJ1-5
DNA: TGCGCCAGCAGTGACTGGGACAGGGGGGTCAATCAGCCCCAGCATTTT
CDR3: CASSDWDRGVNQPQHF

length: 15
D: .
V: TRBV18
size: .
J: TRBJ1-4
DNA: TGTGCCAGCTCACCTCGACAGGCACAGGGTGAAAAACTGTTTTTT
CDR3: CASSPRQAQGEKLFF

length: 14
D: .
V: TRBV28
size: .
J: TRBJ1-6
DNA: TGTGCCAGCAGTGGGGGGAGGGGGAATTCACCCCTCCACTTT
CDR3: CASSGGRGNSPLHF

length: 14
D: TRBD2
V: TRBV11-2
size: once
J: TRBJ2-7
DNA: TGTGCCAGGAGAGGACTAGCGGGACAATACGAGCAGTACTTC
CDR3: CARRGLAGQYEQYF

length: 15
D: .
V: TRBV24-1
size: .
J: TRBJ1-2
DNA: TGTGCCACCAGTGTCAGCCCGGGAACAGGGCACGGCTACACCTTC
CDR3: CATSVSPGTGHGYTF

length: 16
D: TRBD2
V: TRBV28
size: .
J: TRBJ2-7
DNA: TGTGCCAGCAGTTTATCGTCCGGGACTAGGGGGGGTGCACAGTACTTC
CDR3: CASSLSSGTRGGAQYF

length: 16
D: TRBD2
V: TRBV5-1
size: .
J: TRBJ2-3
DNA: TGCGCCAGCAGCATCTCTAGCGGGAGAAGCACAGATACGCAGTATTTT
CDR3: CASSISSGRSTDTQYF

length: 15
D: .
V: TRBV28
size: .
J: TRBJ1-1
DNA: TGTGCCAGCAGTTTATCGAGAACCGGGGGGACTGAAGCTTTCTTT
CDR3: CASSLSRTGGTEAFF

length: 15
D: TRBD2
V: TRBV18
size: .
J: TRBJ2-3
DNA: TGTGCCAGCTCACCCTCAAGCGGGAAGTTGGATACGCAGTATTTT
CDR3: CASSPSSGKLDTQYF

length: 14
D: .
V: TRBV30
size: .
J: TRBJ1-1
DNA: TGTGCCTGGTCTCCCCTGGGGGGGAACACTGAAGCTTTCTTT
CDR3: CAWSPLGGNTEAFF

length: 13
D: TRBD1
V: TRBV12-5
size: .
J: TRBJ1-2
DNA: TGTGCTAGTGGGGGAGGGACAGGCTATGGCTACACCTTC
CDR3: CASGGGTGYGYTF

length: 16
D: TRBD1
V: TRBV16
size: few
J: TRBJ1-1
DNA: TGTGCCAGCAGCCAGGCCGGGACAGGGGTTTCTACTGAAGCTTTCTTT
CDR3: CASSQAGTGVSTEAFF

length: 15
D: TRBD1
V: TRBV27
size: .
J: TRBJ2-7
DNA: TGTGCCAGCAGTTTATCGGGGACAGGGAACTACGAGCAGTACTTC
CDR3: CASSLSGTGNYEQYF

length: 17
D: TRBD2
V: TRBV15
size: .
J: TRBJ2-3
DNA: TGTGCCACCAGCAGAGATAGTCTAGCGGGAGTATTAGATACGCAGTATTTT
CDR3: CATSRDSLAGVLDTQYF

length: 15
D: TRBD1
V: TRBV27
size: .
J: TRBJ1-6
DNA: TGTGCCAGCAGTAATAGACAGGGGGGGAATTCACCCCTCCACTTT
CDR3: CASSNRQGGNSPLHF

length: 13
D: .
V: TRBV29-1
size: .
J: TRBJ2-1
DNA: TGCAGCGTTGTATCCAGACGGGGAAATGAGCAGTTCTTC
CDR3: CSVVSRRGNEQFF

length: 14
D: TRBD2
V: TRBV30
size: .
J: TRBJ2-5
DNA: TGTGCCTGGAGGAAGCGGGAGAGGCGAGAGACCCAGTACTTC
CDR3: CAWRKRERRETQYF

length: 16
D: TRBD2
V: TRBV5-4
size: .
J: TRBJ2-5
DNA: TGTGCCAGCAGCTTGGCCGGGACTAGCGTGTTAGAGACCCAGTACTTC
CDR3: CASSLAGTSVLETQYF

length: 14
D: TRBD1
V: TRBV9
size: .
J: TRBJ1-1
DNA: TGTGCCAGCACCCGGGACAGGGAGAACACTGAAGCTTTCTTT
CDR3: CASTRDRENTEAFF

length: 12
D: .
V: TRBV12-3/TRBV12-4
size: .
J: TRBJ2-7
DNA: TGTGCCAGCAGCCCCCGTCGGTACGAGCAGTACTTC
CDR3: CASSPRRYEQYF

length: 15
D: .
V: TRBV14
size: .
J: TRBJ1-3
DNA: TGTGCCAGCAGCCAAGTAAGGGGTGGTGGAAACACCATATATTTT
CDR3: CASSQVRGGGNTIYF

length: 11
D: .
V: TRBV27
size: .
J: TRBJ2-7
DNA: TGTGCCAGCAGTCAAGGACAAGGGCAGTACTTC
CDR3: CASSQGQGQYF

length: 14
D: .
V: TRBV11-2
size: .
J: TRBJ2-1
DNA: TGTGCCAGCAGCTTAGGAGACTACCGCCTTGAGCAGTTCTTC
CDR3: CASSLGDYRLEQFF

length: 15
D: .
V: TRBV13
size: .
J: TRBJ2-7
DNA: TGTGCCAGCAGCTTAAGAGGCTCCCACTCCTACGAGCAGTACTTC
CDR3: CASSLRGSHSYEQYF

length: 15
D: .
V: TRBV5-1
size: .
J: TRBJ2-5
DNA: TGCGCCAGCAGCTTGGAGGTGGGAGACGGAGAGACCCAGTACTTC
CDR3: CASSLEVGDGETQYF

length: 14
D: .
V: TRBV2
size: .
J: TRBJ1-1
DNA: TGTGCCAGCAGTGAAGGCTGGCGCGGAACTGAAGCTTTCTTT
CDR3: CASSEGWRGTEAFF

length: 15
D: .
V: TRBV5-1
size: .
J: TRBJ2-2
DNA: TGCGCCAGCAGTAAGTCCTATATTAACACCGGGGAGCTGTTTTTT
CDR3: CASSKSYINTGELFF

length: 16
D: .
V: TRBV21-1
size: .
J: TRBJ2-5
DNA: TGTGCCAGCAGCAAGACCGGGAGAACGTACCAAGAGACCCAGTACTTC
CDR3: CASSKTGRTYQETQYF

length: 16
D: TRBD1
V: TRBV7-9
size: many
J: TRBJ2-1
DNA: TGTGCCAGCAGCTGGCTGGGGACAGGGGCCCACAATGAGCAGTTCTTC
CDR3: CASSWLGTGAHNEQFF